Sequencing of this T cell receptor (beta chain) was carried out in a study of T cells in Graves' hyperthyroidism and ophthalmopathy (dated by TCRdb to the late 2010s). In terms of the full investigation: TCR V-J signatures able to tell the groups apart were searched for in a discovery cohort of some 100 patients, of whom roughly 42 had Graves' ophthalmopathy and 55 to 60 had stable Graves' hyperthyroidism. Whether ophthalmopathy could be predicted prospectively was tested in an independent validation cohort made up of 18 to 20 hyperthyroidism patients plus 17 patients who later progressed to ophthalmopathy. Once sampling was done, hyperthyroidism patients were given methimazole at a starting dose of 30 mg daily, whereas ophthalmopathy patients were given high-dose intravenous methylprednisolone. The paper describes TCR Vbeta CDR3 sequencing of 140 or so peripheral blood samples, made up of under 50 ophthalmopathy patients, around 78 hyperthyroidism patients and roughly 17 progressor patients. The approximately 100 discovery patients were randomly divided into training and test sets at a 7:3 ratio. In addition, the study compared T-cell repertoires in thyroid tissue and in blood from about 6 Graves' hyperthyroidism patients. On the study overall, not on this receptor specifically: A 13 V-J signature model separated ophthalmopathy from stable hyperthyroidism, with around 91% sensitivity and about 81% specificity in cross-validation and 80%/75% in testing. Most expanded thyroid clonotypes (frequency above 0.001) were also detected in blood, suggesting blood repertoires may reflect thyroid immune responses. In validation, the model predicted progression to ophthalmopathy with roughly 66% sensitivity and less than 75% specificity, a median of about 6.7 months before onset. Sample size was not statistically predetermined, and investigators were not blinded to group allocation.

Exclusion was applied to patients with uncontrolled infections, other autoimmune diseases, pregnancy or lactation. Clinical symptoms, serum thyroxine and TRAb, thyroid ultrasound, and orbital computed tomography formed the basis for the diagnoses. Trizol reagent was used to extract total RNA, and RNA quality was then checked on an Agilent 2100 Bioanalyzer. About this clonotype: Its antigen is not yet known. Nothing much larger sits one base from this clone, and base qualities are not available.

The TCR beta CDR3 regions were amplified from RNA transcripts. The first round of RT-PCR for the TCR CDR3 was performed with the HTBI primer set and the Qiagen OneStep RT-PCR kit. The libraries were constructed in a second round of multiplex PCR and then size-selected and purified. The libraries were sequenced on an Illumina HiSeq2000 using paired-end 100 bp reads. In the original analysis: SOAPnuke was used to process the raw data, removing reads that contained adapters or uncalled bases, had a mean Phred below 15, or lacked an exact match to the constant primer or identifier. High-quality paired reads were merged with COPE v1.2.5, and unique nucleotide sequences were defined as clonotypes. MiTCR v1.1 was used to align clonotypes to the IMGT TRBV, TRBD and TRBJ reference segments. The analysis included only V-J combinations with a frequency above 0.0001, which together covered 99% to 99.2% of the repertoires. A TCS score was defined as the ratio between F50 (clonal expansion) and ExV (chaos), using BLOSUM62-based TCRdist between CDR3 peptides within each V-J. Welch's t-statistics and random forest reduced 514 V-J features to roughly 13, which were used in a naive Bayes classifier (R e1071). The similarity between thyroid and blood repertoires was quantified using the Morisita-Horn index. TCRdb reran the public reads through fastp at Q25 and MiXCR, keeping productive beta chains. Rows with one shared CDR3 protein collapse into an entry with the most common genes and DNA. The V and J calls follow TCRdb's processing rather than the paper's. This sample lists about 700,000 distinct CDR3 sequences; less than 45% were detected once. Of the sample, 7% to 7.5% falls within the top ten clones.

From V the trimming removes 5 bases and from J it removes 9 bases, while the gene matches leave 10 bases of the junction unaccounted for. Per the germline V gene (reference sequence), DFQATT is the CDR1 and SNEGSKA is the CDR2. The CDR3 numbers 14 residues from cysteine through phenylalanine. Of the read, only the CDR3 DNA is kept; its 42 bases are in frame from base 1. Input material: peripheral blood or thyroid tissue (not recorded which). This TCR came from an adult man with Graves' disease, either hyperthyroidism or ophthalmopathy (not recorded which). The rearrangement joined TRBV20-1 to TRBJ1-6; TRBD1 aligns with 7 central bases. CDR3 region: CSAPDTGERSPLHF. The nucleotides read TGCAGTGCTCCAGACACAGGGGAACGTTCACCCCTCCACTTT.